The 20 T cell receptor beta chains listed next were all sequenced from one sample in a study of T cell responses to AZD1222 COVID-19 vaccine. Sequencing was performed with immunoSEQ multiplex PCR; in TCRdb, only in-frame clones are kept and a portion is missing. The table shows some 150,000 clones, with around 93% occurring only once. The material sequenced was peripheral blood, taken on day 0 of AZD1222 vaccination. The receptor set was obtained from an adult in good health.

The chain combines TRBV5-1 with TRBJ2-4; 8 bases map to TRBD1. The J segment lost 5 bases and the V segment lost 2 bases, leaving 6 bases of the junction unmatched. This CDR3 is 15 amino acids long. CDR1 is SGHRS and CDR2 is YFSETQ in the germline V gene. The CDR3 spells CASSLPGTGQNIQYF. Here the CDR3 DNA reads TGCGCCAGCAGCTTACCGGGGACAGGACAAAACATTCAGTACTTC.

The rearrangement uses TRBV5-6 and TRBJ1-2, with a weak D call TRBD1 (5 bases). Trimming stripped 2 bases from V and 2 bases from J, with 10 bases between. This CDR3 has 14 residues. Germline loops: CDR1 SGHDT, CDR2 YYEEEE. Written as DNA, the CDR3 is TGTGCCAGCAGCTTCTGGGGGATAAACTATGGCTACACCTTC. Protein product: CASSFWGINYGYTF.

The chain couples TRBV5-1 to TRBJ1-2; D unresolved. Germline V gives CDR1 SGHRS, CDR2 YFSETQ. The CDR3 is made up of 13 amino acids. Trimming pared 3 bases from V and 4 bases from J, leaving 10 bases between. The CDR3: CASSWEQPYGYTF. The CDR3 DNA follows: TGCGCCAGCAGCTGGGAACAGCCCTATGGCTACACCTTC.

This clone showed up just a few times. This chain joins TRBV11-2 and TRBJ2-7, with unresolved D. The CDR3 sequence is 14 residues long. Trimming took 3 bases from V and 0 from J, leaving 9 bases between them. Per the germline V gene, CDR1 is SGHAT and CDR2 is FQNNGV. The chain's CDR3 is CASSLSLSSYEQYF. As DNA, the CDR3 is TGTGCCAGCAGCTTGAGCTTGAGCTCCTACGAGCAGTACTTC.

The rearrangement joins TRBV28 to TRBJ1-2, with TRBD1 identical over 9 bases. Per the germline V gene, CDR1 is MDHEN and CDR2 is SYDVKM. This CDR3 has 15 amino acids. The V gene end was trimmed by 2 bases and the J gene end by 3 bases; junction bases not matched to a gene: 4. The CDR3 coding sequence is TGTGCCAGCAGTTTACTGACAGGGGGGGACTATGGCTACACCTTC. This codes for CASSLLTGGDYGYTF.

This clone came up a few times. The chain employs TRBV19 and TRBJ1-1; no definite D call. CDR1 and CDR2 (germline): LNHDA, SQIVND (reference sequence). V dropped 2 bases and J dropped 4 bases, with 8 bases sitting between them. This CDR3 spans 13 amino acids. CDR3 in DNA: TGTGCCAGTAGTATATCGGGGATCACTGAAGCTTTCTTT. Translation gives CASSISGITEAFF.

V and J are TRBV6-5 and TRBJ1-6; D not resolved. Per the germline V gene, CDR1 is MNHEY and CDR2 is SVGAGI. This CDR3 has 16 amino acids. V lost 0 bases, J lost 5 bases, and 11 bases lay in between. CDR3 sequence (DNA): TGTGCCAGCAGTTACTCGATAACTAGTGATAATTCACCCCTCCACTTT. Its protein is CASSYSITSDNSPLHF.

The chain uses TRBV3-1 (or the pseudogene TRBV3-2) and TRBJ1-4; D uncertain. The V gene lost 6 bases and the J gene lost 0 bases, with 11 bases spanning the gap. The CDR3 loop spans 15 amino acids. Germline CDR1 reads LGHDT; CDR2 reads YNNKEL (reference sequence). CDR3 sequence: CASRLEGTTNEKLFF. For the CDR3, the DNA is TGTGCCAGCAGGCTGGAGGGCACAACTAATGAAAAACTGTTTTTT.

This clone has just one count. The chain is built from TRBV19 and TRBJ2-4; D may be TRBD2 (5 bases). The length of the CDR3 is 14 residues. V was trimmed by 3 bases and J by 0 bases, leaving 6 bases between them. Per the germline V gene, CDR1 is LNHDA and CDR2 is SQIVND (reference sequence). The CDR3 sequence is CASSIGRAKNIQYF. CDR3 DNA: TGTGCCAGTAGTATTGGGAGAGCCAAAAACATTCAGTACTTC. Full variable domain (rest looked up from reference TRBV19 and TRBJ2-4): DGGITQSPKYLFRKEGQNVTLSCEQNLNHDAMYWYRQDPGQGLRLIYYSQIVNDFQKGDIAEGYSVSREKKESFPLTVTSAQKNPTAFYLCASSIGRAKNIQYFGAGTRLSVL.

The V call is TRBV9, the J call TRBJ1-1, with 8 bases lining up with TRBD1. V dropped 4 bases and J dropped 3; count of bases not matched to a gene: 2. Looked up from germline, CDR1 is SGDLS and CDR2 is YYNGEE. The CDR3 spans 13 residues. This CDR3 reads CASSQQGDTEAFF. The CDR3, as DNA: TGTGCCAGCAGCCAACAGGGGGACACTGAAGCTTTCTTT.

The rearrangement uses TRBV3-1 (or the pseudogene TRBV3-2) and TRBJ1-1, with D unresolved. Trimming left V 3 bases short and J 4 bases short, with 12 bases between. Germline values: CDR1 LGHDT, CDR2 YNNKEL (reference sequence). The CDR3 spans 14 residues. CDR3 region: CASSHRGRITEAFF. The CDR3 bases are TGTGCCAGCAGCCATCGCGGACGGATCACTGAAGCTTTCTTT.

The CDR3 nucleotides read TGTGCCAGCAGCTTAGAGGGGACAGGGAACACTGAAGCTTTCTTT. This gives the protein CASSLEGTGNTEAFF. The chain employs TRBV7-3 and TRBJ1-1; TRBD1 matches at 8 bases. The V gene end was trimmed by 2 bases and the J gene end by 1 base; junction bases not matched to a gene: 3. Per germline, CDR1 SGHTA and CDR2 FQGTGA. This CDR3 is built from 15 residues.

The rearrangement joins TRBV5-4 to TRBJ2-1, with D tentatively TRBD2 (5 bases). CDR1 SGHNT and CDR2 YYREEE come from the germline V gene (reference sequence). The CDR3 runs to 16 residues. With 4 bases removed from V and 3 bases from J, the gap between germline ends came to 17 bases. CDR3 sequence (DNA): TGTGCCAGCAGCACGCATGATGGACGGGACTACAATGAGCAGTTCTTC. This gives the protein CASSTHDGRDYNEQFF.

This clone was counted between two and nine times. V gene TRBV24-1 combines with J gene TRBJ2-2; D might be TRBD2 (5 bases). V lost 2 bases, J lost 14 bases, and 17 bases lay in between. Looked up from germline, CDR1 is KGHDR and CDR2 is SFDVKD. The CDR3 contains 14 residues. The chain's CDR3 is CATSDSSGNSILFF. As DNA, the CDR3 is TGTGCCACCAGTGATTCCTCCGGGAATTCCATACTGTTTTTT.

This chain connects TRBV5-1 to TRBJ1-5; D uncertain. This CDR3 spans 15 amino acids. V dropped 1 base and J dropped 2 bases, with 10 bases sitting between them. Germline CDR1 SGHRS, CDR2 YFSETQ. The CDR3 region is CASSLSPTGNQPQHF. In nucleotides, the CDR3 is TGCGCCAGCAGCTTGTCCCCCACGGGCAATCAGCCCCAGCATTTT.

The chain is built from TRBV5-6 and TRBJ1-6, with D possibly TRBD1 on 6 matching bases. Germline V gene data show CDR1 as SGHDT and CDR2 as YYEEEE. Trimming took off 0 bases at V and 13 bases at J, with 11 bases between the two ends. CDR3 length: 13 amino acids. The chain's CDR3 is CASSLDRGGPLHF. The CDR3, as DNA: TGTGCCAGCAGCTTGGATAGGGGGGGGCCCCTCCACTTT.

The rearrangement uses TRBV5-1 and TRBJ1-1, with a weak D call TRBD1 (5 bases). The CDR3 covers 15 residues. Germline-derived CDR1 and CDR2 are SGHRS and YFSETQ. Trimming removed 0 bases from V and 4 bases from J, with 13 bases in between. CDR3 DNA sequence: TGCGCCAGCAGCTTGGATGGGGGAAGAGTCACTGAAGCTTTCTTT. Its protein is CASSLDGGRVTEAFF.

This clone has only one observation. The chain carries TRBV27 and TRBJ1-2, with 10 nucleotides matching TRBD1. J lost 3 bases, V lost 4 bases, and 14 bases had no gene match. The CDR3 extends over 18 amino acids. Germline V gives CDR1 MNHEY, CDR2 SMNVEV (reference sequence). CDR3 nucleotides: TGTGCCAGCAGTTCCCTTAGACCGGGACAGGGGAGAGACTATGGCTACACCTTC. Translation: CASSSLRPGQGRDYGYTF.

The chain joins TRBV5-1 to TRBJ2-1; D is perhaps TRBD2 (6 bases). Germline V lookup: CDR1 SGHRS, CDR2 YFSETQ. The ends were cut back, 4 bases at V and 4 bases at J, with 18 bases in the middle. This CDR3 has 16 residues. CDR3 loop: CASSEYENSGYNEQFF. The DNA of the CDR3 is TGCGCCAGCAGCGAATACGAGAATAGCGGTTACAATGAGCAGTTCTTC.

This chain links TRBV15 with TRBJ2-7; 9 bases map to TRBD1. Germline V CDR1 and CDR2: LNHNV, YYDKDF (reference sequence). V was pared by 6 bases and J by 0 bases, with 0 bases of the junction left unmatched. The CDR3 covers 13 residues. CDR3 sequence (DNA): TGTGCCACCAGGACAGGGGGCTCCTACGAGCAGTACTTC. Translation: CATRTGGSYEQYF.